The text below deals with one TCR beta chain. This sample was taken from a study of blood T cell repertoires in COVID-19. Study overall: There were acute and convalescent COVID-19 samples, and they came from the United States, Italy and Spain. Nucleic acid was either cDNA or gDNA, and it came from T cells, B-cell-depleted T cells, or PBMCs.

The repertoire was sequenced with immunoSEQ multiplex PCR; TCRdb's copy has only in-frame clones and lacks some. This sample has 100,000 or so clones; about 85% occur once, and the top ten carry 2% to 2.5%. Germline V gives CDR1 PRHDT, CDR2 FYEKMQ (reference sequence). CDR3 length equals 13 residues. The V and J ends lost 5 bases and 0 bases respectively, with 5 bases between them. This chain uses TRBV13 with TRBJ2-1; D is unresolved. This receptor was taken from a man aged 50-59 years with active COVID-19. Sequencing input: peripheral blood. As DNA, the CDR3 is TGTGCCAGCAGCACCAGCTCCTACAATGAGCAGTTCTTC. It encodes CASSTSSYNEQFF. The whole variable domain, remainder taken from reference TRBV13 and TRBJ2-1, is AAGVIQSPRHLIKEKRETATLKCYPIPRHDTVYWYQQGPGQDPQFLISFYEKMQSDKGSIPDRFSAQQFSDYHSELNMSSLELGDSALYFCASSTSSYNEQFFGPGTRLTVL.